This T cell receptor beta chain derives from a study of shared clonotypes between healthy human individuals. Overall study context: The donor group consisted of a couple of women and three men, aged 18 to 49. Points from the study as a whole: The donor pool, a small one, limited the genetic and exposure-history diversity represented.

This CDR3 is 13 amino acids long. V was pared by 3 bases and J by 2 bases, with 8 bases between. Per the germline V gene, CDR1 is ENHRY and CDR2 is SYGVKD. Produced via immunoSEQ multiplex PCR; TCRdb's table is partial and in-frame only. The table lists 550,000 to 600,000 clones, roughly 98% of them singletons. In its sample, this clone was seen once. Its specificity is unknown. CD45RO-negative cells were positively selected for CCR7, leaving out terminally differentiated effector memory CD45RA+ cells. The clonotype was recovered from a man aged 30 to 45 in good health. Sequencing input: naive CD8+ T cells sorted from blood. The genes are TRBV10-3 and TRBJ2-7; D call uncertain. CDR3 nucleotide sequence: TGTGCCATCAGTGAAACACACACCTACGAGCAGTACTTC. This gives the protein CAISETHTYEQYF.